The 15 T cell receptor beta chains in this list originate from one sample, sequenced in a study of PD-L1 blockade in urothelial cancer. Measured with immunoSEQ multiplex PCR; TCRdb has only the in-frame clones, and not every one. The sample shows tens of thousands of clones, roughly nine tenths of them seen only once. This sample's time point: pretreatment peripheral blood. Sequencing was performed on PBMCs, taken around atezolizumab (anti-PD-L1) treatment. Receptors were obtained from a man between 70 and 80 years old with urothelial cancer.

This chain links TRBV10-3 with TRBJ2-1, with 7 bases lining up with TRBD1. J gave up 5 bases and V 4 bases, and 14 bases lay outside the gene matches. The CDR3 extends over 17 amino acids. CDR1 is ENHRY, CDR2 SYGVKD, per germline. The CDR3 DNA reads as TGTGCCATCAGTGGGGCCCAAGAGGGGGCTATCGACAATGAGCAGTTCTTC. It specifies CAISGAQEGAIDNEQFF.

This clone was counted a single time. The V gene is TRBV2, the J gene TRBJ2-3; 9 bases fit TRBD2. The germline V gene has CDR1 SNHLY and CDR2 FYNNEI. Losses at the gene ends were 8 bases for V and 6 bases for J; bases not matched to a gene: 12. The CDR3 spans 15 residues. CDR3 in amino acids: CASDLELAGPDTQYF. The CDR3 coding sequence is TGTGCCAGCGACCTAGAGCTAGCGGGACCTGATACGCAGTATTTT.

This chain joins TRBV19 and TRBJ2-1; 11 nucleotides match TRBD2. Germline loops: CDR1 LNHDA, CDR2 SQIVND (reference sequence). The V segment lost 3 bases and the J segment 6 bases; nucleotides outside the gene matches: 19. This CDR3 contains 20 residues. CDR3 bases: TGTGCCAGTAGTATTGGCCCCGGAGGACTAGCGGGTCCGGGGGGCAATGAGCAGTTCTTC. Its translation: CASSIGPGGLAGPGGNEQFF.

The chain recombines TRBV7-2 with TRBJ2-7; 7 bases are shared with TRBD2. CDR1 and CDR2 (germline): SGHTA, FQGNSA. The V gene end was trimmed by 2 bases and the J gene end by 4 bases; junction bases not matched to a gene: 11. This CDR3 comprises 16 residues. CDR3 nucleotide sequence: TGTGCCAGCAGCTTAAGGTCGGCGGGAGCGGGGTACGAGCAGTACTTC. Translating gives CASSLRSAGAGYEQYF.

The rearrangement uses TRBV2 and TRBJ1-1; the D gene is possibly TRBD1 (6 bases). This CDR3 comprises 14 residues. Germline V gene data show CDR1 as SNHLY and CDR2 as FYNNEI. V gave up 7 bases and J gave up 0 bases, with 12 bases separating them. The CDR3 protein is CASKYGQLNTEAFF. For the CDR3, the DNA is TGTGCCAGCAAATACGGACAGCTGAACACTGAAGCTTTCTTT. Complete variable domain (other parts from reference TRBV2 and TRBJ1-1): EPEVTQTPSHQVTQMGQEVILRCVPISNHLYFYWYRQILGQKVEFLVSFYNNEISEKSEIFDDQFSVERPDGSNFTLKIRSTKLEDSAMYFCASKYGQLNTEAFFGQGTRLTVV.

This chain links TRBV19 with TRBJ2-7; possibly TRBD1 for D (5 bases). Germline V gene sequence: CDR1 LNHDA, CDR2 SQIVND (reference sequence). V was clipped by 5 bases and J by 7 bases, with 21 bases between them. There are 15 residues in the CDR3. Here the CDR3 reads CASSADTTVTGEQYF. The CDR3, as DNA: TGTGCCAGTAGTGCGGACACAACAGTTACTGGGGAGCAGTACTTC.

Here the CDR3 DNA reads TGTGCCAGCGTAGACGGGGGAGGTCAGCCCCAGCATTTT. This translates into CASVDGGGQPQHF. The chain combines TRBV28 with TRBJ1-5; perhaps TRBD1 as D (5 bases). Trimming took off 8 bases at V and 6 bases at J, with 14 bases between the two ends. CDR3 size: 13 residues. CDR1 is MDHEN, CDR2 SYDVKM, per germline.

CDR3 amino acids: CASSPGRGLNYGYTF. The CDR3 nucleotides read TGTGCCAGCAGCCCGGGGCGGGGATTGAACTATGGCTACACCTTC. The chain uses TRBV5-6 and TRBJ1-2; a possible D gene is TRBD1 (5 bases). The CDR3 is made up of 15 amino acids. Trimming pared 4 bases from V and 2 bases from J, leaving 15 bases between. From germline, CDR1 is SGHDT and CDR2 YYEEEE.

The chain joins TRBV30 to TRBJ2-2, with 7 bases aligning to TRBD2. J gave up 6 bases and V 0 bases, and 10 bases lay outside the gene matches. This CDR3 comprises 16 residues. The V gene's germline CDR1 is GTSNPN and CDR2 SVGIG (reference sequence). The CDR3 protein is CAWSVRGGGSSGELFF. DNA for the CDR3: TGTGCCTGGAGTGTACGTGGAGGCGGGAGTTCCGGGGAGCTGTTTTTT.

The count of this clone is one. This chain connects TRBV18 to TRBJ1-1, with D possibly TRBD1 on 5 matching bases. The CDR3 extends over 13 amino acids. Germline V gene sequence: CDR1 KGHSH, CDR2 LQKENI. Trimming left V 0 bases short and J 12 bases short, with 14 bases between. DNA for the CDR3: TGTGCCAGCTCACCACCGGTAACCGGGGGAACTTTCTTT. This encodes CASSPPVTGGTFF.

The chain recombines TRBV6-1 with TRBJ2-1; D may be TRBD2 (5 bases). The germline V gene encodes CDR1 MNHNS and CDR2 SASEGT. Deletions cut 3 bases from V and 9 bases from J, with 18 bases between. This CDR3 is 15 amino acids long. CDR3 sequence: CASSDWRRERAEQFF. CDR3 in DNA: TGTGCCAGCAGTGATTGGAGACGGGAAAGGGCTGAGCAGTTCTTC.

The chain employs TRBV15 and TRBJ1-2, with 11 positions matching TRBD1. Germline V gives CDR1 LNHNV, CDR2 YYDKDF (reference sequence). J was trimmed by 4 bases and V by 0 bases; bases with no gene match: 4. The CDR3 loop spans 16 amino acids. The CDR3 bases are TGTGCCACCAGCAGAGATCGGGGGACAGGGGGCTATGGCTACACCTTC. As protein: CATSRDRGTGGYGYTF.

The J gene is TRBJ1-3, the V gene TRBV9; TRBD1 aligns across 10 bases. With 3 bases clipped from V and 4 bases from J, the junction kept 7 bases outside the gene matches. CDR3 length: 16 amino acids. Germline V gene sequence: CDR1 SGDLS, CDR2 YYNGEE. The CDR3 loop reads CASSAKGTGAGNTIYF. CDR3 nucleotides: TGTGCCAGCAGCGCCAAAGGGACAGGGGCCGGAAACACCATATATTTT.

The CDR3: CASSLVQGRITEAFF. The CDR3 DNA reads as TGTGCCAGCAGCTTAGTGCAGGGTCGAATCACTGAAGCTTTCTTT. V is TRBV7-9 and J is TRBJ1-1; D is perhaps TRBD1 (5 bases). The CDR3 covers 15 residues. CDR1 is SEHNR, CDR2 FQNEAQ, per germline (reference sequence). Trimming removed 1 base at V and 4 bases at J, with 13 bases between.

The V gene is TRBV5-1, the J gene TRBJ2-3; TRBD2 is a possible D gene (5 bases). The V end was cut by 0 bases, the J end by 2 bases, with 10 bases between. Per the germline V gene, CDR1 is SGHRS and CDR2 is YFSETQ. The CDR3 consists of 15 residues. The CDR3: CASSLGGDYTDTQYF. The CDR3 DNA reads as TGCGCCAGCAGCTTGGGGGGAGACTACACAGATACGCAGTATTTT.